This T cell receptor (beta chain) emerged from a study of identical twins. Using its own MiXCR run on the 5' RACE reads, TCRdb lists one record per CDR3 protein. The sample comprises 650,000 to 750,000 distinct CDR3 sequences, around 21% of which are singletons, and approximately 4.5% rests with the top ten. V was shortened by 2 bases and J by 4 bases, with 6 bases between the two germline ends. Per germline, CDR1 MNHEY and CDR2 SVGAGI. This CDR3 is 13 amino acids long. The same data also contributed to another study, on T cells expressing NK-cell markers. That investigation notes: Evidence did not settle whether expanded NKG2C+ T cell clones targeted HCMV.

V usage is TRBV6-5 and J usage is TRBJ1-5; D ambiguous. The TCR originated in a woman aged 18-35 years in good health. The sample taken for sequencing was PBMCs. The CDR3 DNA follows: TGTGCCAGCAGTTACCTACGAAATCAGCCCCAGCATTTT. It encodes CASSYLRNQPQHF.